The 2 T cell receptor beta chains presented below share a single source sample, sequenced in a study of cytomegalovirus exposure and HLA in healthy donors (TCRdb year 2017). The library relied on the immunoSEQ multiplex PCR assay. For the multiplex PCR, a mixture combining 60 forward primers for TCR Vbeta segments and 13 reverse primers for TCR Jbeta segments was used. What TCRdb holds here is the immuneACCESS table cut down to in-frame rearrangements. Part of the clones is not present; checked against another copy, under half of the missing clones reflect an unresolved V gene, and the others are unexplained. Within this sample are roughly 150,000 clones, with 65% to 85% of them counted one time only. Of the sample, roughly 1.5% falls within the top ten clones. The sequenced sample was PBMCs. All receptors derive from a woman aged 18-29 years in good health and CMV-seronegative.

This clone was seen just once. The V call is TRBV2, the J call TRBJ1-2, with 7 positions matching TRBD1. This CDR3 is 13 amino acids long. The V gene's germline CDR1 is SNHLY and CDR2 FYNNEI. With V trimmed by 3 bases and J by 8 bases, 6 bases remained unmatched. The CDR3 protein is CASSDPGQAGYTF. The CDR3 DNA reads TGTGCCAGCAGTGACCCCGGACAGGCGGGCTACACCTTC.

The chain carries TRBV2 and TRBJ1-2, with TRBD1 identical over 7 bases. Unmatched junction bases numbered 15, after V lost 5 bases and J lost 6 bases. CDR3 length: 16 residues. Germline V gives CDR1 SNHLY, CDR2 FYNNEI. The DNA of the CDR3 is TGTGCCAGCAGTACCCCCCTCGGGCAGGGGGTTAATGGCTACACCTTC. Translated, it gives CASSTPLGQGVNGYTF.